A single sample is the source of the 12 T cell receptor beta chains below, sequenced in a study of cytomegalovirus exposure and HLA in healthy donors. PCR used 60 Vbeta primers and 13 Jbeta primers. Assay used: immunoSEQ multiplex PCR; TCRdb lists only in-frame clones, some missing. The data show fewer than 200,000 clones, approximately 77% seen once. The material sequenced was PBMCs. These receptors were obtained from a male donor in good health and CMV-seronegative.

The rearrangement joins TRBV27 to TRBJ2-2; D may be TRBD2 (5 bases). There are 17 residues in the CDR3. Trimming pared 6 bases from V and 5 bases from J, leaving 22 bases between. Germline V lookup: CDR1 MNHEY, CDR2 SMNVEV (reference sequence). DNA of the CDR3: TGTGCCAGCAGCCCCTCGAGCAGAACATGGGAGACCGGGGAGCTGTTTTTT. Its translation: CASSPSSRTWETGELFF.

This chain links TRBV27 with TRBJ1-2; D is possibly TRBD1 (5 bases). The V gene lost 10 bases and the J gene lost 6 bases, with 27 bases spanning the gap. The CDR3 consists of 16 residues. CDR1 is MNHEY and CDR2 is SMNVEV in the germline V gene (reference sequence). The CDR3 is CATLQYPGLLDDGYTF. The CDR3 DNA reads TGTGCCACCCTTCAGTACCCGGGACTCCTTGATGATGGCTACACCTTC.

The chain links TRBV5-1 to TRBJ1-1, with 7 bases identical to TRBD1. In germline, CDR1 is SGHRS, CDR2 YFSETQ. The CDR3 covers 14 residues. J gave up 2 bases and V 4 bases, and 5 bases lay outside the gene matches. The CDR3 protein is CASSIQGFNTEAFF. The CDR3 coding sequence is TGCGCCAGCAGCATACAGGGGTTTAACACTGAAGCTTTCTTT. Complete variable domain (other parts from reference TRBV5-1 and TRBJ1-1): KAGVTQTPRYLIKTRGQQVTLSCSPISGHRSVSWYQQTPGQGLQFLFEYFSETQRNKGNFPGRFSGRQFSNSRSEMNVSTLELGDSALYLCASSIQGFNTEAFFGQGTRLTVV.

CDR3 in amino acids: CASSYSSGGDDEQFF. The CDR3 DNA reads TGTGCCAGCAGTTACTCAAGCGGGGGGGACGATGAGCAGTTCTTC. The genes are TRBV6-5 and TRBJ2-1; 10 bases align to TRBD2. The V gene end was trimmed by 0 bases and the J gene end by 8 bases; junction bases not matched to a gene: 4. Germline V lookup: CDR1 MNHEY, CDR2 SVGAGI. The CDR3 spans 15 residues.

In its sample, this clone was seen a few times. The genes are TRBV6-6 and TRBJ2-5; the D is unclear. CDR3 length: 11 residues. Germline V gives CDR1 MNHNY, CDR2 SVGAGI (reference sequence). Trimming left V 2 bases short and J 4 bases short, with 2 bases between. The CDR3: CASSYRETQYF. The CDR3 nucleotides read TGTGCCAGCAGTTACCGAGAGACCCAGTACTTC.

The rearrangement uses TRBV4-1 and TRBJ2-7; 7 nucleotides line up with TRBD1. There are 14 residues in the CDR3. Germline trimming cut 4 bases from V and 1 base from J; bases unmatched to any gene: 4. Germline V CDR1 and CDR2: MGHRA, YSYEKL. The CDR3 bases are TGCGCCAGCAGCCGTGAGACAGGGTCCTACGAGCAGTACTTC. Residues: CASSRETGSYEQYF.

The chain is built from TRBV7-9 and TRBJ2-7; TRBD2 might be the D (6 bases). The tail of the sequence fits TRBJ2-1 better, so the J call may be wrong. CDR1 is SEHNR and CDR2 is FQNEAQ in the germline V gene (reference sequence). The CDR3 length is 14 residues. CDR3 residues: CASSLTGTRNEQFF. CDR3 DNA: TGTGCCAGCAGCCTCACCGGGACTCGCAATGAGCAGTTCTTC.

DNA of the CDR3: TGTGCCAGCAGCGTAAGACTAGCGGGAGATGAGCAGTTCTTC. The encoded protein is CASSVRLAGDEQFF. The genes are TRBV9 and TRBJ2-1; 12 nucleotides align to TRBD2. Germline trimming cut 1 base from V and 8 bases from J; bases unmatched to any gene: 1. The CDR3 sequence is 14 residues long. Per the germline V gene, CDR1 is SGDLS and CDR2 is YYNGEE.

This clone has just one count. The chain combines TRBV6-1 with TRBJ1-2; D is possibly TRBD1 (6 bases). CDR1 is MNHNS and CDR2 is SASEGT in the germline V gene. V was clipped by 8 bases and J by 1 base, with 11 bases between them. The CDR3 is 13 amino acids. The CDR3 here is CASSGALNYGYTF. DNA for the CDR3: TGTGCCAGCTCAGGGGCCCTTAACTATGGCTACACCTTC.

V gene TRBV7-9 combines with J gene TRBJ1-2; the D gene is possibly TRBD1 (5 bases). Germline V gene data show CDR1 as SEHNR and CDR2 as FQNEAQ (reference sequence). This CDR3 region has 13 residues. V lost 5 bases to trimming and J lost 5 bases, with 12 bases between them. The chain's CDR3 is CASSPRRGYGYTF. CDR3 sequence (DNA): TGTGCCAGCAGCCCAAGACGGGGGTATGGCTACACCTTC.

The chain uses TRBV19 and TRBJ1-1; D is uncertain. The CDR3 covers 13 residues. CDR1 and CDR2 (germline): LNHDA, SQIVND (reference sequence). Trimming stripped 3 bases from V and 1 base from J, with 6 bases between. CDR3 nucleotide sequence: TGTGCCAGTAGTATTGGGCCGAACACTGAAGCTTTCTTT. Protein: CASSIGPNTEAFF.

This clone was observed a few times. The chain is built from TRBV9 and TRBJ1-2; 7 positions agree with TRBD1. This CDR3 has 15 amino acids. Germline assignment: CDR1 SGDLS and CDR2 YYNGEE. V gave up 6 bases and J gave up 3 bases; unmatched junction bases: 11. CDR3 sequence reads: CASTRTGGLDYGYTF. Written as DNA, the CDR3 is TGTGCCAGCACTAGGACAGGCGGCCTCGACTATGGCTACACCTTC.